The T cell receptor (beta chain) under discussion was sequenced for a study of graft-versus-host responses after intestinal transplantation. The CDR3 extends over 13 amino acids. Per germline, CDR1 MDHEN and CDR2 SYDVKM. The V and J ends lost 5 bases and 6 bases, in that order; junction bases with no gene match: 3. Generated by immunoSEQ multiplex PCR, the TCRdb table keeps only in-frame clones and is missing some. Of about 120,000 clones listed, approximately 95% are singletons. On this clone: Its antigen remains unidentified.

This sequence originates from a human donor who received an intestinal transplant. The genes are TRBV28 and TRBJ1-4; 7 bases are shared with TRBD1. The source material was unstimulated CD8+ T cells sorted from spleen or lymph node cells, sampled before intestinal transplant. The CDR3 DNA reads TGTGCCAGCAGTGGAGACAGGGATGAAAAACTGTTTTTT. This sequence encodes CASSGDRDEKLFF.